The 17 T cell receptor beta chains below all came from one sample that was sequenced in a study of response to subunit inactivated influenza vaccine. From the RT-PCR reads, TCRdb called clonotypes with MiXCR, one entry per CDR3 protein. Of around 750,000 distinct CDR3 sequences in the sample, 20% to 25% are singletons; the top ten hold around 9.6%. Sequencing used PBMCs from blood, obtained about 5 days after vaccination. Receptors were obtained from a man aged 50-59 years who received an inactivated influenza vaccine.

The CDR3 here is CASSLGSSGNTDTQYF. The CDR3 nucleotides read TGTGCCAGCAGCTTAGGTTCTAGCGGCAACACAGATACGCAGTATTTT. The chain is built from TRBV7-9 and TRBJ2-3; TRBD2 aligns across 7 bases. With V trimmed by 1 base and J by 2 bases, 6 bases remained unmatched. CDR1 and CDR2 (germline): SEHNR, FQNEAQ (reference sequence). The CDR3 is 16 residues long.

The chain carries TRBV20-1 and TRBJ2-5; 9 bases are shared with TRBD2. V lost 1 base, J lost 8 bases, and 5 bases stayed unmatched. Germline CDR1 is DFQATT and CDR2 is SNEGSKA (reference sequence). This CDR3 has 13 amino acids. The CDR3 sequence: CSARGLAVATQYF. The CDR3 DNA reads TGCAGTGCTAGAGGACTAGCGGTGGCCACCCAGTACTTC.

This clonotype was counted between two and nine times. The chain couples TRBV27 to TRBJ2-1; 11 bases map to TRBD2. The CDR3 runs 14 residues. Per the germline V gene, CDR1 is MNHEY and CDR2 is SMNVEV (reference sequence). The ends lost 6 bases at V and 4 bases at J; junction bases unmatched: 2. For the CDR3, the DNA is TGTGCCAGCAGGCCTAGCGGGAGGTACAATGAGCAGTTCTTC. Protein: CASRPSGRYNEQFF.

There are a few counts of this clonotype. This sequence joins TRBV20-1 and TRBJ2-1; D possibly corresponds to TRBD2 (6 bases). This CDR3 spans 14 amino acids. V shed 3 bases and J shed 9 bases, with 18 bases lying between them. In germline, CDR1 is DFQATT, CDR2 SNEGSKA (reference sequence). Written as DNA, the CDR3 is TGCAGTGCTAGCTCCGGGACTTCCCGTGCTGAGCAGTTCTTC. Protein product: CSASSGTSRAEQFF.

This clonotype was observed a handful of times. The chain has TRBV12-3 or TRBV12-4 and TRBJ1-5; TRBD1 might be the D (5 bases). There are 16 residues in the CDR3. Trimming left V 5 bases short and J 1 base short, with 15 bases between. The CDR3 DNA is TGTGCCAGCAGTCTAAGGGCAGGGATAAGCAATCAGCCCCAGCATTTT. Encoded protein: CASSLRAGISNQPQHF.

This clonotype has ten or more counts. The chain couples TRBV29-1 to TRBJ2-5; the match to TRBD1 covers 7 bases. From germline, CDR1 is SQVTM and CDR2 ANQGSEA. The length of the CDR3 is 15 residues. Unmatched junction bases numbered 12, after V lost 6 bases and J lost 2 bases. The CDR3 DNA is TGCAGCGTGGAGCCCAGGACAGGTCAACAAGAGACCCAGTACTTC. Translated, it gives CSVEPRTGQQETQYF.

This clonotype was observed at least ten times. The J gene is TRBJ2-4, the V gene TRBV12-3 or TRBV12-4, with 8 bases that match TRBD1. Germline trimming cut 5 bases from V and 1 base from J; bases unmatched to any gene: 7. This CDR3 spans 16 amino acids. CDR3 coding DNA: TGTGCCAGCAGTACGACAGGGGCCTTCGCCAAAAACATTCAGTACTTC. The encoded protein is CASSTTGAFAKNIQYF.

This clonotype has at least ten counts. This sequence joins TRBV6-2 or TRBV6-3 and TRBJ2-1; the match to TRBD2 covers 8 bases. The germline CDR1 and CDR2 sequences are MNHEY and SVGEGT. The CDR3 runs to 16 residues. J lost 8 bases, V lost 3 bases, and 12 bases had no gene match. CDR3 amino acids: CASSYFPAGGAYEQFF. The DNA of the CDR3 is TGTGCCAGCAGTTATTTTCCCGCCGGGGGGGCATATGAGCAGTTCTTC.

The chain employs TRBV9 and TRBJ1-6, with D unresolved. This CDR3 spans 13 amino acids. CDR1 is SGDLS and CDR2 is YYNGEE in the germline V gene. The V end lost 4 bases, the J end lost 8 bases, and 10 bases lay between the germline ends. CDR3 sequence (DNA): TGTGCCAGCAGCCCCCCCGGGGATTCACCCCTCCACTTT. It is translated as CASSPPGDSPLHF.

The genes are TRBV7-2 and TRBJ1-5; D not resolved. The CDR3 extends over 15 amino acids. Germline CDR1 is SGHTA and CDR2 is FQGNSA. Trimming took off 5 bases at V and 0 bases at J, with 11 bases between the two ends. The CDR3 DNA reads as TGTGCCAGCAGCCCCTCCCCAGGTAGCAATCAGCCCCAGCATTTT. This sequence encodes CASSPSPGSNQPQHF.

This clonotype occurred a few times. The rearrangement links TRBV11-2 to TRBJ2-7; D could derive from TRBD1 or TRBD2 (5 bases each). This CDR3 comprises 16 residues. V was trimmed by 3 bases and J by 6 bases, leaving 21 bases between them. Germline V CDR1 and CDR2: SGHAT, FQNNGV. The chain's CDR3 is CASSLGPQPAGREQYF. In DNA form, the CDR3 reads TGTGCCAGCAGCTTGGGACCACAGCCCGCCGGCCGCGAGCAGTACTTC. The variable domain in full, with the rest retrieved from reference TRBV11-2 and TRBJ2-7, is EAGVAQSPRYKIIEKRQSVAFWCNPISGHATLYWYQQILGQGPKLLIQFQNNGVVDDSQLPKDRFSAERLKGVDSTLKIQPAKLEDSAVYLCASSLGPQPAGREQYFGPGTRLTVT.

The gene calls are TRBV10-1 and TRBJ2-1; 8 bases align to TRBD2. The J segment lost 3 bases and the V segment lost 2 bases, leaving 6 bases of the junction unmatched. The CDR3 runs to 16 residues. The germline V gene encodes CDR1 WNHNN and CDR2 SYGVQD (reference sequence). The CDR3 sequence: CASSEGAGGLYNEQFF. The CDR3 coding sequence is TGCGCCAGCAGTGAGGGTGCGGGGGGTCTCTACAATGAGCAGTTCTTC.

This clonotype was counted a few times. V is TRBV25-1 and J is TRBJ2-2, with D uncertain. This CDR3 spans 12 amino acids. From germline, CDR1 is MGHDK and CDR2 SYGVNS. Trimming removed 2 bases from V and 4 bases from J, with 2 bases in between. The CDR3 reads CASSEGTGELFF. CDR3 DNA: TGTGCCAGCAGTGAAGGCACCGGGGAGCTGTTTTTT.

At least ten counts were recorded for this clonotype. V gene TRBV5-1 combines with J gene TRBJ2-3; D call uncertain. This CDR3 spans 15 amino acids. Trimming took 0 bases from V and 0 from J, leaving 8 bases between them. Germline V gene sequence: CDR1 SGHRS, CDR2 YFSETQ. DNA for the CDR3: TGCGCCAGCAGCTTGGATGTCCAGAGCACAGATACGCAGTATTTT. This translates into CASSLDVQSTDTQYF.

This clonotype came up many times. The chain employs TRBV15 and TRBJ1-1; D ambiguous. The CDR3 consists of 14 residues. V shed 1 base and J shed 2 bases, with 8 bases lying between them. The germline V gene encodes CDR1 LNHNV and CDR2 YYDKDF (reference sequence). CDR3 DNA: TGTGCCACCAGCAGAGGGAAAGGAAACACTGAAGCTTTCTTT. Encoded protein: CATSRGKGNTEAFF.

This clonotype was counted many times. The V gene is TRBV6-2 or TRBV6-3, the J gene TRBJ2-1, with D possibly being TRBD1 or TRBD2 (5 bases each). Trimming stripped 3 bases from V and 6 bases from J, with 9 bases between. The CDR3 is 13 residues long. Germline CDR1 is MNHEY and CDR2 is SVGEGT. The CDR3 DNA sequence: TGTGCCAGCAGTTATTTGGGACCCAATGAGCAGTTCTTC. This sequence encodes CASSYLGPNEQFF.

J is TRBJ2-5 and V is TRBV30; D remains ambiguous. The CDR3 totals 13 residues. V shed 0 bases and J shed 5 bases, with 10 bases lying between them. CDR1 and CDR2 (germline): GTSNPN, SVGIG (reference sequence). The chain's CDR3 is CAWSVNTRETQYF. The CDR3 coding sequence is TGTGCCTGGAGTGTAAACACCCGGGAGACCCAGTACTTC.